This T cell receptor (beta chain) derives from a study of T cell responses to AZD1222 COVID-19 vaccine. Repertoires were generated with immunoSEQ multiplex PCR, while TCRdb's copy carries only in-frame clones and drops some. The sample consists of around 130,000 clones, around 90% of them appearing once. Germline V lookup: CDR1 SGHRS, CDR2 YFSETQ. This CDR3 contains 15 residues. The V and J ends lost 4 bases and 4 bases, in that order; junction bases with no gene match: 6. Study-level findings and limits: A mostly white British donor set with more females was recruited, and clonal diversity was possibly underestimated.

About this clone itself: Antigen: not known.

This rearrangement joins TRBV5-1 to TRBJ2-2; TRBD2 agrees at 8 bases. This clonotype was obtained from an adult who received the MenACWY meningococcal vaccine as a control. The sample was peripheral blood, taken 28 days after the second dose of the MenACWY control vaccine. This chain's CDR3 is CASSAGLGITGELFF. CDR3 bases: TGCGCCAGCAGCGCGGGACTAGGGATCACCGGGGAGCTGTTTTTT.